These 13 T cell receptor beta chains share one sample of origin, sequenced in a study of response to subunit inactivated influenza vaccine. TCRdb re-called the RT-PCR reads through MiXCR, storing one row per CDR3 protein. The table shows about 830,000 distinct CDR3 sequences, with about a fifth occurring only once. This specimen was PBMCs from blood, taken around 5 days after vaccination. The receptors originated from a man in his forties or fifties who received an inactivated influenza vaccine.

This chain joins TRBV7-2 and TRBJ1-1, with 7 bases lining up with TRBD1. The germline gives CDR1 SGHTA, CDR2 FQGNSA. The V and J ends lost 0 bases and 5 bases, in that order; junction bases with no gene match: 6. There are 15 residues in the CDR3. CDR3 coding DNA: TGTGCCAGCAGCTTAGCGCCCAGGGGGGTTACTGAAGCTTTCTTT. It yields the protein CASSLAPRGVTEAFF.

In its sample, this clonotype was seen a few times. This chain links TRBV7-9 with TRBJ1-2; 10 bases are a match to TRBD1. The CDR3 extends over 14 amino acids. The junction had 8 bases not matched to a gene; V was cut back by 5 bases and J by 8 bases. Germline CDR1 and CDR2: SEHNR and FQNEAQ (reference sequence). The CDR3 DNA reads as TGTGCCAGCAGCCTTGACAGGGGGCGCCGGGGCTACACCTTC. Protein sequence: CASSLDRGRRGYTF. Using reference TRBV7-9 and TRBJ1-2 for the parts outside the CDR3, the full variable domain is DTGVSQNPRHKITKRGQNVTFRCDPISEHNRLYWYRQTLGQGPEFLTYFQNEAQLEKSRLLSDRFSAERPKGSFSTLEIQRTEQGDSAMYLCASSLDRGRRGYTFGSGTRLTVV.

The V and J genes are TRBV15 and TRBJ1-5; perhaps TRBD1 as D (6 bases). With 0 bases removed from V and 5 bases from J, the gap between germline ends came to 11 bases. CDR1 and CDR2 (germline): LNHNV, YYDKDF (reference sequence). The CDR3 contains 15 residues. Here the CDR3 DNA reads TGTGCCACCAGCAGAGAGGACAGCCGATATCAGCCCCAGCATTTT. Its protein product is CATSREDSRYQPQHF. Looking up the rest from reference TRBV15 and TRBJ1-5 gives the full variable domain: DAMVIQNPRYQVTQFGKPVTLSCSQTLNHNVMYWYQQKSSQAPKLLFHYYDKDFNNEADTPDNFQSRRPNTSFCFLDIRSPGLGDTAMYLCATSREDSRYQPQHFGDGTRLSIL.

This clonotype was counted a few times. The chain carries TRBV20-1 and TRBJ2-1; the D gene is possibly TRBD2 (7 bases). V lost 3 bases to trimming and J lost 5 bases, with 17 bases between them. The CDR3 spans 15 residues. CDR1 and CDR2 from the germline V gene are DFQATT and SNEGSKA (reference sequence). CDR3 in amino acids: CSARAWGGPNNEQFF. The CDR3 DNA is TGCAGTGCTAGGGCTTGGGGGGGGCCAAACAATGAGCAGTTCTTC.

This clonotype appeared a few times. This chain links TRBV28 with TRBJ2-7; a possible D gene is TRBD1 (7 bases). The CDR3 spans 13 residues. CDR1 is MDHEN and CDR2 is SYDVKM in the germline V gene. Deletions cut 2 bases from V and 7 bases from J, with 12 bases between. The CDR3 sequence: CASSLSPGGEQYF. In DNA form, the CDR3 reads TGTGCCAGCAGTTTAAGCCCAGGGGGGGAGCAGTACTTC.

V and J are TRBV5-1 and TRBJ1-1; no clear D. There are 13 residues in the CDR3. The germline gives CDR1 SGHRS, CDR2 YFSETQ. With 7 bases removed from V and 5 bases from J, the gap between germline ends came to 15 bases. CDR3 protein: CASGFSEGTEAFF. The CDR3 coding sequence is TGCGCCAGCGGTTTTAGTGAGGGTACTGAAGCTTTCTTT.

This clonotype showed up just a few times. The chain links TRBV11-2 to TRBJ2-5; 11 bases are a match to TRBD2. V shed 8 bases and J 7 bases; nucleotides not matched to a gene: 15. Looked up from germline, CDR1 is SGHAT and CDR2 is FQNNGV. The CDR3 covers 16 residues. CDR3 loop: CASAISSGGLRGTQYF. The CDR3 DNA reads TGTGCCAGCGCAATTTCTAGCGGGGGGCTCAGGGGGACCCAGTACTTC.

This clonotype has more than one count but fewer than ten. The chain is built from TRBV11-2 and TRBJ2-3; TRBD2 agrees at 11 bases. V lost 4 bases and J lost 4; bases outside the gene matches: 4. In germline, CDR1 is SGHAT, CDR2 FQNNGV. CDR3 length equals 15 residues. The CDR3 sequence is CASSSLAGGADTQYF. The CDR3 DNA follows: TGTGCCAGCAGCTCGTTAGCGGGAGGGGCAGATACGCAGTATTTT.

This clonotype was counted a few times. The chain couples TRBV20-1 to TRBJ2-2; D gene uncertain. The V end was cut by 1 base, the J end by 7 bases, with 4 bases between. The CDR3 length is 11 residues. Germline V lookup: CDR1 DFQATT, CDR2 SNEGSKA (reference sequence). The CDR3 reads CSARGGGELFF. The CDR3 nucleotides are TGCAGTGCTAGAGGCGGCGGGGAGCTGTTTTTT.

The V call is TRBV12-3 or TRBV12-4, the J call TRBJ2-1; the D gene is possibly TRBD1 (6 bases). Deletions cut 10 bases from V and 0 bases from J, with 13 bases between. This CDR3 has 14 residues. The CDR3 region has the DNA TGTGCCACCTCCCAAGGGGGCTCCTACAATGAGCAGTTCTTC. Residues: CATSQGGSYNEQFF.

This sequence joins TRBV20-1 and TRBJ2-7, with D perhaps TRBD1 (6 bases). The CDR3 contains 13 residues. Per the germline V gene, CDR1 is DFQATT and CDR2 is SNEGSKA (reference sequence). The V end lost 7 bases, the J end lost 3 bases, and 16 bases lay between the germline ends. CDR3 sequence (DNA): TGCAGTGTCCAAACAGGGAACTTCTACGAGCAGTACTTC. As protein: CSVQTGNFYEQYF.

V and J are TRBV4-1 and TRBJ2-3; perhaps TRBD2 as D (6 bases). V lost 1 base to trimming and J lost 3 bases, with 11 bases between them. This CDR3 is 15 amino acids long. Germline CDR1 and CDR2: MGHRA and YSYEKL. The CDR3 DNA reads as TGCGCCAGCAGCCAAGGACCACTAGCAACAGATACGCAGTATTTT. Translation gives CASSQGPLATDTQYF.

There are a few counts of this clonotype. CDR3 residues: CASSPLWRPEPYEQYF. DNA of the CDR3: TGTGCCAGCAGCCCCCTCTGGAGGCCCGAACCCTACGAGCAGTACTTC. The chain has TRBV7-2 and TRBJ2-7; D may be TRBD2 (5 bases). Germline values: CDR1 SGHTA, CDR2 FQGNSA. V dropped 5 bases and J dropped 2 bases, with 19 bases sitting between them. This CDR3 is 16 amino acids long.